Listed below are T cell receptor beta chains from one sample, sequenced in a study of OX40 agonist ivuxolimab in advanced cancers. Data came from immunoSEQ multiplex PCR; TCRdb stores just in-frame clones and leaves some out. Among tens of thousands of clones listed, around 82% were seen once. Specimen: CD4+ or CD8+ T cells sorted from blood, collected in a trial of the OX40 agonist ivuxolimab. The receptors originated from an adult with an advanced solid tumor such as melanoma, head and neck, liver or kidney cancer. CDR3s include the opening cysteine and the closing phenylalanine or tryptophan. Fields, in order: clone size, J gene, V gene, CDR3 protein. For some rows the clone size is stated as once, few or many, or as a class when expanded; others skip it.

- | TRBJ2-1 | TRBV28 | CASSLRGGPTAEQFF
- | TRBJ2-5 | TRBV7-9 | CASSHPAGEMYQETQYF
once | TRBJ1-5 | TRBV30 | CAWSVLGSDQPQHF
medium-sized | TRBJ2-2 | TRBV2 | CASSIAGGQYGGELFF
- | TRBJ1-1 | TRBV5-4 | CASSSRGGGRDTEAFF
- | TRBJ2-5 | TRBV6-5 | CASSSTSGGAGETQYF
few | TRBJ2-3 | TRBV2 | CASRSWTGGRDTQYF
- | TRBJ2-7 | TRBV23-1 | CASSQSGTPHWYEQYF
medium-sized | TRBJ2-7 | TRBV2 | CASKGTPYEQYF
- | TRBJ2-5 | TRBV10-3 | CAISETGTGIRGVTETQYF
- | TRBJ1-1 | TRBV25-1 | CASRSGTEAFF
- | TRBJ2-1 | TRBV28 | CASSFPSDRGRYNEQFF
- | TRBJ2-2 | TRBV10-1 | CASSESWGAKRTGELFF
- | TRBJ1-2 | TRBV5-6 | CASSLAQGAHYGYTF
- | TRBJ2-1 | TRBV13 | CASSSAGQKYNEQFF
once | TRBJ2-7 | TRBV7-8 | CASSLDRVDYEQYF
- | TRBJ2-5 | TRBV2 | CASSEGQGELGLQETQYF
- | TRBJ1-2 | TRBV25-1 | CATLDKANYGYTF